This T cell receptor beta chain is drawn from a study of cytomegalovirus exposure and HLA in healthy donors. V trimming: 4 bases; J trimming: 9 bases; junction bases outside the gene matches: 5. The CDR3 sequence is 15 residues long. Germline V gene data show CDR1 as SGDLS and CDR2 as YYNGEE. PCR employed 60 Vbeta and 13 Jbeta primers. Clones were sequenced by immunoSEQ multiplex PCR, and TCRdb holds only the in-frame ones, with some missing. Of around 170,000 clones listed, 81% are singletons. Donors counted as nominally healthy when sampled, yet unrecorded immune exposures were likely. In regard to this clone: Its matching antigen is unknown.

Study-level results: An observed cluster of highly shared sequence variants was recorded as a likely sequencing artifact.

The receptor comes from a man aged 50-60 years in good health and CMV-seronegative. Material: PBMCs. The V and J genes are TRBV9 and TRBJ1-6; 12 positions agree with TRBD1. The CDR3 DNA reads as TGTGCCAGCAGCTCCGGGACAGGGGGCTCTTCACCCCTCCACTTT. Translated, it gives CASSSGTGGSSPLHF.